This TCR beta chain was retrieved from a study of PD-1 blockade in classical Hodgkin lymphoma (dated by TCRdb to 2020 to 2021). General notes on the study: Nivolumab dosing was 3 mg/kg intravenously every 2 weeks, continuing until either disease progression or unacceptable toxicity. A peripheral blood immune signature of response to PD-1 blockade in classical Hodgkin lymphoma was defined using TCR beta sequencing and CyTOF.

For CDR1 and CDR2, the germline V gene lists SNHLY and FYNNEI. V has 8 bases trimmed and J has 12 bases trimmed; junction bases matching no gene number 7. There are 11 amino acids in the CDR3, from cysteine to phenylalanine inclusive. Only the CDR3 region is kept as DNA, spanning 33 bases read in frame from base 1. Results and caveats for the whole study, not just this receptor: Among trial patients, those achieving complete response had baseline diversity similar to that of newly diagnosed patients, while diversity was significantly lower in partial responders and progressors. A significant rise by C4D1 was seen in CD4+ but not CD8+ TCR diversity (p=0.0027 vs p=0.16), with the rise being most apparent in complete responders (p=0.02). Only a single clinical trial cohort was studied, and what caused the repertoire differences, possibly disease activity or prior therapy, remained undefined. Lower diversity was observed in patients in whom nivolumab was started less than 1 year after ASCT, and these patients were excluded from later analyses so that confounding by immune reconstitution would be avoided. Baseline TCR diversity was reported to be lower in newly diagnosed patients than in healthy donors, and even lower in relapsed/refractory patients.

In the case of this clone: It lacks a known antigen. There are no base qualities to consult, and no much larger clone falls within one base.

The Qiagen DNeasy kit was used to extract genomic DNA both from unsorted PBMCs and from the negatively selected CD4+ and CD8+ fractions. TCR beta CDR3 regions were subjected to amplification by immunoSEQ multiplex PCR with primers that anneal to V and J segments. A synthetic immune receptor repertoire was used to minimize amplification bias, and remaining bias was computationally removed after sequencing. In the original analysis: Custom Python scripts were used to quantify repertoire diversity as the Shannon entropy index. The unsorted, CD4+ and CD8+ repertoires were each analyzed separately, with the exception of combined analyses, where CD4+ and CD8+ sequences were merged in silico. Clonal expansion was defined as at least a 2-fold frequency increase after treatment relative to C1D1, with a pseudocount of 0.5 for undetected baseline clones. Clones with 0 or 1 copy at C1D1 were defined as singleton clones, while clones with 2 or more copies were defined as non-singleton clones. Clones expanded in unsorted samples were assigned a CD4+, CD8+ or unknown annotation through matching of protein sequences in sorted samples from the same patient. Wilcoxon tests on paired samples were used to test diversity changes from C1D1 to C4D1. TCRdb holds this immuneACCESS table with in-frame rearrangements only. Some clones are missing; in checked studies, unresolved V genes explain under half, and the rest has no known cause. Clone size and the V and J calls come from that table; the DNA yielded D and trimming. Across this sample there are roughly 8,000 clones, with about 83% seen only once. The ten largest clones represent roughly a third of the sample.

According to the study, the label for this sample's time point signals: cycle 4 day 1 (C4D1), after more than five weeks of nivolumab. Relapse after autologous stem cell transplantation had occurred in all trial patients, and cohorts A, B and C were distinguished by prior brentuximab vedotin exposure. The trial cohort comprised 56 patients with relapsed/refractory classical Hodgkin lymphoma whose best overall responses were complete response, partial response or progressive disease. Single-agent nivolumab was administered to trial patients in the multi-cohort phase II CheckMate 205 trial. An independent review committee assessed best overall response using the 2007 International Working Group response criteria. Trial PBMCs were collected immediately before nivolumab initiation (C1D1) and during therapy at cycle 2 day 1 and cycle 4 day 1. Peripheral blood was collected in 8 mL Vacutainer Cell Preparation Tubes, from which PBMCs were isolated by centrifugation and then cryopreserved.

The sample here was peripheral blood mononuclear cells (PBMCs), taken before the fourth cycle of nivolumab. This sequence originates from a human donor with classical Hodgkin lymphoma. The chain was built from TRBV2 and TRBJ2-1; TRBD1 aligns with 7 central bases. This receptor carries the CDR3 CASLQGERQFF. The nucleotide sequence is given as TGTGCCAGCCTCCAGGGGGAGCGGCAGTTCTTC.